The text below deals with one TCR beta chain. Its target is not known. Per the germline V gene, CDR1 is MNHEY and CDR2 is SMNVEV (reference sequence). The CDR3 contains 16 residues. V gave up 3 bases and J gave up 4 bases, with 16 bases separating them. The data were produced by immunoSEQ multiplex PCR, yet TCRdb's version contains in-frame clones alone and is incomplete. In the table there are thousands of clones, about 86% of which are singletons. This sample is part of a study of T cell clonotyping in hematopoietic cell transplantation. Across the whole study: Recipient samples before transplant were obtained post-cytoreduction.

The time point was: recipient sample about 28 days before transplant, after cytoreduction. Study observations and caveats: Without cell sorting, CD4 versus CD8 contributions remain unresolved. At the given depth, recipient repertoires were over 95% de novo clonotypes. Recipient TCR diversity dropped after transplant; expanded clonotypes rose from day 30 to 180.

The sample here was peripheral blood mononuclear cells, taken before stem cell transplant. J is TRBJ2-1 and V is TRBV27; D not certain. This TCR came from a man aged 25 to 40 with acute myeloid leukemia. Some clones in this sample may be carry-over from other donors' samples. CDR3: CASSFWRPEKYNEQFF. The CDR3 DNA is TGTGCCAGCAGTTTTTGGCGGCCTGAGAAATACAATGAGCAGTTCTTC.